This T cell receptor beta chain is drawn from a study of CXCR3-negative and CXCR3-positive naive CD8 T cells. As to this clonotype: Its antigen is currently unknown.

Germline CDR1 and CDR2: SGHNT and YENEEA. The CDR3 has 15 residues. Study observations and caveats: Unlike memory cells, which differed, naive CXCR3-negative and CXCR3-positive cells had similar TRBV-TRBJ usage. A higher hydrophobicity marked the TRB CDR3s of CXCR3-positive naive cells versus CXCR3-negative naive cells. The study inferred TCR strength from TRB CDR3 properties and found comparable surface CD5 between naive subsets.

Via 5' RACE with UMI labels, TRB cDNA libraries were prepared. Following a re-call of the 5' RACE reads, TCRdb has one entry per CDR3 protein and lacks DNA. This table holds roughly 110,000 distinct CDR3 sequences. The sequencing sample was made of naive CXCR3+ CD8+ T cells from blood. The subset is: CD45RO-CCR7+CD27+CD95- naive CD8+ T cells expressing CXCR3 (TNR3+). The V and J genes are TRBV11-3 and TRBJ2-1; the D gene TCRdb calls, TRBD1, cannot be checked with no DNA. The source of this sequence is a human donor in good health. Some clones in this sample may be carry-over from other donors' samples. CDR3 sequence reads: CASSSRDRLNNEQFF.